A selection of T cell receptor beta chains follows, all from one sample in a study of Ad26.COV2.S vaccination and SARS-CoV-2 variants. Generated by immunoSEQ multiplex PCR, the TCRdb table keeps only in-frame clones and is missing some. The profile covers hundreds of thousands of clones, with roughly 87% appearing a single time and over 2.5% taken by the ten largest. The sequencing used peripheral blood, collected in a trial of Ad26.COV2.S vaccine versus placebo. The receptors were sampled from a person aged 18-60 years who received the Ad26.COV2.S COVID-19 vaccine or a placebo. The CDR3 runs from the conserved cysteine through the conserved F or W. A D gene is named only where the DNA matches it firmly. A clone size is listed for some rows: how often the clone was seen (once, few, many), or a class if it is expanded.

NA	15	TRBD1	TRBV28	TRBJ1-1	CASRSATGMNTEAFF
NA	15	NA	TRBV18	TRBJ1-2	CASSPSVGDLSGYTF
NA	15	NA	TRBV5-1	TRBJ2-3	CASSLGVAGTDTQYF
NA	14	NA	TRBV18	TRBJ1-1	CASSPSGGDTEAFF
NA	13	NA	TRBV12-3/TRBV12-4	TRBJ1-1	CASSPSAYTEAFF
NA	12	NA	TRBV6-5	TRBJ1-2	CASSNRDYGYTF
NA	12	NA	TRBV6-2/TRBV6-3	TRBJ2-7	CASSYSMSEQYF
NA	15	TRBD1	TRBV18	TRBJ1-2	CASSPGSTGVYGYTF
NA	11	TRBD2	TRBV12-3/TRBV12-4	TRBJ2-4	CATSGGDIQYF
NA	16	NA	TRBV9	TRBJ2-5	CASSVGTGNRQETQYF
NA	15	NA	TRBV28	TRBJ2-5	CATKGGREYRETQYF
NA	13	TRBD1	TRBV2	TRBJ1-4	CARRDRGYEKLFF
many	13	TRBD1	TRBV7-6	TRBJ1-2	CASSGDRDDGYTF
NA	17	TRBD1	TRBV5-4	TRBJ1-2	CASSWKRSGTGDYGYTF
once	15	NA	TRBV18	TRBJ1-3	CASSPNQGSGNTIYF
NA	16	TRBD1	TRBV7-2	TRBJ1-3	CASSINRDRGQNTIYF
once	13	NA	TRBV10-3	TRBJ2-3	CAISEENTDTQYF
few	15	TRBD2	TRBV7-9	TRBJ2-2	CASSFLAGGTGELFF